This T cell receptor beta chain appears in the sequencing data of a study of beta chain features in type 1 diabetes. Study conclusions and caveats: A pattern of fewer insertions and more deletions at VDJ junctions was seen in type 1 diabetes patients. Moderately but significantly shorter TCRB CDR3s were found in Type 1 diabetes patients in all four CD4+ subsets.

The CDR3 is 16 residues long. Germline CDR1 SEHNR, CDR2 FQNEAQ (reference sequence). V lost 5 bases, J lost 3 bases, and 10 bases stayed unmatched. Reverse transcription of all isolated RNA meant that expressed TCRB transcripts were sequenced. Profiling relied on immunoSEQ multiplex PCR, and the TCRdb table lists in-frame clones only, not all of them. Of hundreds of thousands of clones in the sample, about 16% were seen once. Comment on this clone: Its antigen is undetermined.

Material for sequencing was naive CD4+ T cells from blood. The sequence derives from a man in his late teens or twenties in good health. This chain uses TRBV7-9 with TRBJ2-3; 8 nucleotides line up with TRBD2. CDR3 loop: CASSPPGLGGTDTQYF. The CDR3 DNA reads as TGTGCCAGCAGCCCACCGGGACTAGGTGGTACAGATACGCAGTATTTT.